This T cell receptor (beta chain) was profiled in a study of blood T cell repertoires in COVID-19. Study context: The study drew acute and convalescent COVID-19 samples from the United States, Italy and Spain.

Per germline, CDR1 SNHLY and CDR2 FYNNEI. The CDR3 sequence is 15 residues long. After removal of 10 bases from V and 6 bases from J, the junction contained 15 bases not matched to a gene. Original processing notes: It was from reference gene primer amplification that nucleated cell counts were estimated. TCRdb keeps only in-frame clones here, not all; method: immunoSEQ multiplex PCR. V and J calls and clone size follow that table, whereas D and trimming were derived from the DNA. The repertoire has about 160,000 clones, more than 80% of them found once; the top ten carry around 2.9%. V usage is TRBV2 and J usage is TRBJ2-1; TRBD1 matches 7 bases. The sequence derives from a man in his sixties with acute or convalescent COVID-19. Sequencing used peripheral blood. CDR3 region: CAKRRGTEGTNEQFF. DNA for the CDR3: TGTGCCAAAAGACGTGGGACAGAGGGAACCAATGAGCAGTTCTTC.